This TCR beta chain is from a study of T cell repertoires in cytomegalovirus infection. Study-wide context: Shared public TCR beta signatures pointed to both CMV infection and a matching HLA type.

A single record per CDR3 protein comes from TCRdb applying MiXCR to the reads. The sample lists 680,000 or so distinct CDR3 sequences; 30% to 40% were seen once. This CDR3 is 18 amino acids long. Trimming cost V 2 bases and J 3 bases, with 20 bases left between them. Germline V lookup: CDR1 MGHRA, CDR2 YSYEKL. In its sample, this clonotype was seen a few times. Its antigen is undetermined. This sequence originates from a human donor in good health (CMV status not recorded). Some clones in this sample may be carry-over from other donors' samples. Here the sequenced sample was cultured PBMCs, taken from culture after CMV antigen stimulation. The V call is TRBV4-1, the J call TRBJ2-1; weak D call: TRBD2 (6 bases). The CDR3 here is CASSQRPTGTQSYNEQFF. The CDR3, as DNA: TGCGCCAGCAGCCAAAGACCCACCGGGACTCAAAGCTACAATGAGCAGTTCTTC.